These 24 T cell receptor beta chains share one sample of origin, sequenced in a study of T cell responses to AZD1222 COVID-19 vaccine. Only in-frame clones appear in the TCRdb table, and some are missing; sequencing was by immunoSEQ multiplex PCR. The sample includes about 140,000 clones, about 94% of them seen just once. The specimen comprised peripheral blood, sampled on day 0 of AZD1222 vaccination. These TCRs come from an adult in good health.

J is TRBJ1-4 and V is TRBV19; D unresolved. The CDR3 is 14 amino acids. The germline gives CDR1 LNHDA, CDR2 SQIVND (reference sequence). V was shortened by 6 bases and J by 7 bases, with 15 bases between the two germline ends. This CDR3 is CASSGGYSGEKLFF. CDR3 DNA: TGTGCCAGTAGCGGAGGCTACAGTGGTGAAAAACTGTTTTTT.

This clone appeared a single time. The DNA of the CDR3 is TGTGCCAGCAGTTTATGGGGGACGGACAGGGGAGGAGATCAGCCCCAGCATTTT. Translating it yields CASSLWGTDRGGDQPQHF. This rearrangement joins TRBV28 to TRBJ1-5; 9 positions match TRBD1. V lost 0 bases, J lost 5 bases, and 11 bases stayed unmatched. The CDR3 runs to 18 residues. Germline-derived CDR1 and CDR2 are MDHEN and SYDVKM.

This chain connects TRBV7-2 to TRBJ1-5; weak D call: TRBD1 (5 bases). The CDR3 spans 16 residues. The V end was cut by 1 base, the J end by 2 bases, with 12 bases between. CDR1 is SGHTA and CDR2 is FQGNSA in the germline V gene. The CDR3 bases are TGTGCCAGCAGCTTAGTAGCAGGGAGTGGCAATCAGCCCCAGCATTTT. Translation: CASSLVAGSGNQPQHF.

This chain joins TRBV2 and TRBJ1-4, with TRBD1 as a possible D gene (6 bases). Trimming stripped 6 bases from V and 8 bases from J, with 16 bases between. The CDR3 is 14 residues long. Germline CDR1 reads SNHLY; CDR2 reads FYNNEI. CDR3 in amino acids: CASSGRGLGEKLFF. The DNA of the CDR3 is TGTGCCAGCAGCGGGCGGGGGCTGGGGGAAAAACTGTTTTTT.

The chain is built from TRBV11-1 and TRBJ2-7; no clear D gene. The CDR3 has 13 amino acids. V dropped 1 base and J dropped 1 base, with 5 bases sitting between them. Germline V CDR1 and CDR2: SGHAT, FQDESV (reference sequence). The chain's CDR3 is CASSLGVSYEQYF. For the CDR3, the DNA is TGTGCCAGCAGCTTAGGAGTGTCCTACGAGCAGTACTTC.

This chain links TRBV7-2 with TRBJ2-3; 12 bases line up with TRBD2. The ends lost 3 bases at V and 0 bases at J; junction bases unmatched: 4. This CDR3 region has 17 residues. Germline CDR1 SGHTA, CDR2 FQGNSA. The CDR3, as DNA: TGTGCCAGCAGCTTGAAAGGGACTAGCGGGAGCACAGATACGCAGTATTTT. Amino acids: CASSLKGTSGSTDTQYF.

V gene TRBV5-4 combines with J gene TRBJ2-7; 7 positions match TRBD1. The V segment lost 4 bases and the J segment 5 bases; nucleotides outside the gene matches: 9. The CDR3 runs 14 residues. Germline V CDR1 and CDR2: SGHNT, YYREEE (reference sequence). CDR3 loop: CASSLLKGAHEQYF. In nucleotides, the CDR3 is TGTGCCAGCAGCCTCCTAAAGGGGGCCCACGAGCAGTACTTC.

V and J are TRBV6-2 or TRBV6-3 and TRBJ2-1; unclear D gene. The CDR3 has 13 amino acids. Germline CDR1 is MNHEY and CDR2 is SVGEGT. V lost 4 bases, J lost 5 bases, and 9 bases lay in between. Here the CDR3 DNA reads TGTGCCAGCAGTTTAACCAGAGACAATGAGCAGTTCTTC. Translating gives CASSLTRDNEQFF.

This clone showed up just a few times. The genes are TRBV5-4 and TRBJ2-5; 8 bases fit TRBD2. CDR1 and CDR2 from the germline V gene are SGHNT and YYREEE (reference sequence). CDR3 size: 13 residues. Trimming removed 4 bases from V and 7 bases from J; junction bases left unmatched: 6. The DNA for the CDR3 is TGTGCCAGCAGCGTCGGGGGGGAGGGGACCCAGTACTTC. Translation: CASSVGGEGTQYF.

This clone was recorded once. For the CDR3, the DNA is TGCAGTGCTAGTCTAGGGTTCGGGGAGACCCAGTACTTC. Its protein is CSASLGFGETQYF. This rearrangement joins TRBV20-1 to TRBJ2-5; D is ambiguous. Germline V gene data show CDR1 as DFQATT and CDR2 as SNEGSKA (reference sequence). V was shortened by 3 bases and J by 5 bases, with 13 bases between the two germline ends. This CDR3 has 13 amino acids.

The chain links TRBV7-6 to TRBJ2-7; TRBD2 agrees at 8 bases. The junction had 8 bases not matched to a gene; V was cut back by 5 bases and J by 2 bases. In germline, CDR1 is SGHVS, CDR2 FNYEAQ. The CDR3 runs 15 residues. Written as DNA, the CDR3 is TGTGCCAGCAGCGATAGCGGGGCCGGGGCCTACGAGCAGTACTTC. This sequence encodes CASSDSGAGAYEQYF.

V gene TRBV19 combines with J gene TRBJ1-4, with D uncertain. This CDR3 has 11 residues. Germline CDR1 is LNHDA and CDR2 is SQIVND (reference sequence). The V and J ends lost 5 bases and 11 bases respectively, with 9 bases between them. CDR3 DNA: TGTGCCAGTAGTGTAGGCCTGAAACTGTTTTTT. This codes for CASSVGLKLFF. The whole variable domain, filled in from reference TRBV19 and TRBJ1-4, reads DGGITQSPKYLFRKEGQNVTLSCEQNLNHDAMYWYRQDPGQGLRLIYYSQIVNDFQKGDIAEGYSVSREKKESFPLTVTSAQKNPTAFYLCASSVGLKLFFGSGTQLSVL.

CDR3 protein: CASSLQGATNEKLFF. CDR3 DNA: TGCGCCAGCAGCCTACAGGGCGCAACTAATGAAAAACTGTTTTTT. The chain links TRBV5-1 to TRBJ1-4; maybe TRBD1 (6 bases). The germline gives CDR1 SGHRS, CDR2 YFSETQ. V was cut by 4 bases and J by 0 bases, with 10 bases left in between. The CDR3 totals 15 residues.

CDR3 amino acids: CASRMTGNTEAFF. CDR3 coding DNA: TGTGCCAGCAGGATGACAGGGAACACTGAAGCTTTCTTT. The V and J genes are TRBV7-2 and TRBJ1-1, with D maybe TRBD1 (6 bases). Germline loops: CDR1 SGHTA, CDR2 FQGNSA. This CDR3 contains 13 residues. The V end was cut by 6 bases, the J end by 1 base, with 9 bases between.

This clone was seen a few times. The chain links TRBV4-2 to TRBJ2-1; 10 nucleotides align to TRBD2. Trimming took 1 base from V and 5 from J; bases not matched to a gene: 8. CDR1 is LGHNA, CDR2 YNFKEQ, per germline. CDR3 length equals 17 residues. CDR3 nucleotide sequence: TGTGCCAGCAGCCAAGCCTATAGGACTAGCGGCGACAATGAGCAGTTCTTC. Translation gives CASSQAYRTSGDNEQFF.

The V and J genes are TRBV19 and TRBJ1-1, with TRBD1 as a possible D gene (6 bases). Trimming stripped 11 bases from V and 5 bases from J, with 12 bases between. The CDR3 is made up of 11 amino acids. Germline V CDR1 and CDR2: LNHDA, SQIVND (reference sequence). CDR3 sequence: CAGATGTEAFF. CDR3 sequence (DNA): TGTGCCGGGGCCACAGGGACTGAAGCTTTCTTT.

The chain is built from TRBV12-3 or TRBV12-4 and TRBJ1-4; D perhaps matches TRBD1 (5 bases). V lost 3 bases and J 10 bases, leaving 12 bases between the germline ends. This CDR3 has 13 residues. The CDR3 loop is CASSLEGQAKLFF. As DNA, the CDR3 is TGTGCCAGCAGTTTGGAGGGGCAGGCAAAACTGTTTTTT.

The chain carries TRBV7-3 and TRBJ2-2; D gene uncertain. Germline V gene sequence: CDR1 SGHTA, CDR2 FQGTGA. V lost 6 bases, J lost 10 bases, and 9 bases lay in between. The CDR3 contains 11 residues. CDR3 region: CASSKGQELFF. In DNA, the CDR3 is TGTGCCAGCAGTAAAGGGCAGGAGCTGTTTTTT.

This clone was detected only once. The rearrangement uses TRBV19 and TRBJ2-3; D uncertain. V dropped 1 base and J dropped 5 bases, with 13 bases sitting between them. In germline, CDR1 is LNHDA, CDR2 SQIVND (reference sequence). The CDR3 is 15 residues long. Here the CDR3 reads CASSIGSGYGDTQYF. The CDR3 DNA reads as TGTGCCAGTAGTATAGGTAGTGGGTATGGAGATACGCAGTATTTT.

V and J are TRBV27 and TRBJ1-1; possibly TRBD1 for D (5 bases). The germline V and J ends were trimmed by 6 bases and 0 bases, with 11 bases remaining between them. Germline V gene lookup returns CDR1 MNHEY and CDR2 SMNVEV (reference sequence). CDR3 length: 14 amino acids. The CDR3 DNA sequence: TGTGCCAGCAGGGGGGGGAGCTTGAACACTGAAGCTTTCTTT. Its protein product is CASRGGSLNTEAFF.

Concerning this clone itself: A much bigger clone sits one base away, suggesting this may be a read error. The V gene is TRBV7-6, the J gene TRBJ2-7, with D uncertain. V gave up 5 bases and J gave up 1 base, with 3 bases separating them. Germline CDR1 is SGHVS and CDR2 is FNYEAQ. This CDR3 is 11 amino acids long. CDR3 loop: CASSPSYEQYF. CDR3 nucleotides: TGTGCCAGCAGCCCATCCTACGAGCAGTACTTC. The whole variable domain, remainder taken from reference TRBV7-6 and TRBJ2-7, is GAGVSQSPRYKVTKRGQDVALRCDPISGHVSLYWYRQALGQGPEFLTYFNYEAQQDKSGLPNDRFSAERPEGSISTLTIQRTEQRDSAMYRCASSPSYEQYFGPGTRLTVT.

V is TRBV7-2 and J is TRBJ2-1; D unresolved. The V gene lost 3 bases and the J gene lost 8 bases, with 5 bases spanning the gap. This CDR3 comprises 11 residues. Germline lookup yields CDR1 SGHTA and CDR2 FQGNSA. The CDR3 spells CASSFKYEQFF. The CDR3 DNA reads TGTGCCAGCAGCTTTAAGTATGAGCAGTTCTTC. The full variable domain, rest sourced from reference TRBV7-2 and TRBJ2-1, is GAGVSQSPSNKVTEKGKDVELRCDPISGHTALYWYRQSLGQGLEFLIYFQGNSAPDKSGLPSDRFSAERTGGSVSTLTIQRTQQEDSAVYLCASSFKYEQFFGPGTRLTVL.

The gene calls are TRBV7-8 and TRBJ2-1; D is possibly TRBD1 or TRBD2 (5 bases each). CDR1 SGHVS and CDR2 FQNEAQ come from the germline V gene. This CDR3 spans 15 amino acids. V was clipped by 0 bases and J by 5 bases, with 11 bases between them. CDR3 DNA: TGTGCCAGCAGCTTAGCCCGGGACGGAAACAATGAGCAGTTCTTC. Translation gives CASSLARDGNNEQFF.

This clone was seen only a few times. The J gene is TRBJ1-4, the V gene TRBV18; 10 nucleotides line up with TRBD1. The CDR3 totals 16 residues. Looked up from germline, CDR1 is KGHSH and CDR2 is LQKENI. J was trimmed by 6 bases and V by 1 base; bases with no gene match: 5. CDR3 region: CASSPRTGGFDEKLFF. In nucleotides, the CDR3 is TGTGCCAGCTCACCACGGACAGGGGGGTTTGATGAAAAACTGTTTTTT.